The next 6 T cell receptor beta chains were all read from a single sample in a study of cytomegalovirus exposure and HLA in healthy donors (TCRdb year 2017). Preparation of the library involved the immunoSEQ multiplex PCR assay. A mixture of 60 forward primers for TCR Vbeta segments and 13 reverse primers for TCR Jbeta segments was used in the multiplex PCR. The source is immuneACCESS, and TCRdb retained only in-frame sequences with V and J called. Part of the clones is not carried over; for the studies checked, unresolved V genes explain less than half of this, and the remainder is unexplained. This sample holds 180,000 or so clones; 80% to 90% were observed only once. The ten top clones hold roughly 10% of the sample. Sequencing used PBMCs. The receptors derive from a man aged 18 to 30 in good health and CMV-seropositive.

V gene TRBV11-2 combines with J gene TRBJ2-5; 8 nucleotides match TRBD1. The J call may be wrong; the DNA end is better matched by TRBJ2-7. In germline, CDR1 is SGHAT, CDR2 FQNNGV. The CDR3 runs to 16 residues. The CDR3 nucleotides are TGTGCCAGCAGCTTAGCCTGGACAGGGAGGACGTACGAGCAGTACTTC. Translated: CASSLAWTGRTYEQYF.

CDR3 bases: TGCGCCAGCAGTGAGTCGATTTTGGTCAGAAACACCGGGGAGCTGTTTTTT. Translating it yields CASSESILVRNTGELFF. The V gene is TRBV10-2, the J gene TRBJ2-2, with no clear D. This CDR3 spans 17 amino acids. V shed 0 bases and J shed 2 bases, with 13 bases lying between them. CDR1 and CDR2 (germline): WSHSY, SAAADI.

The CDR3: CASSSQLAAGTDTQYF. In nucleotides, the CDR3 is TGTGCCAGTAGTAGCCAACTAGCGGCCGGGACAGATACGCAGTATTTT. The genes are TRBV19 and TRBJ2-3; 8 bases agree with TRBD2. Germline CDR1 is LNHDA and CDR2 is SQIVND (reference sequence). V was pared by 4 bases and J by 3 bases, with 9 bases of the junction left unmatched. The CDR3 loop spans 16 amino acids.

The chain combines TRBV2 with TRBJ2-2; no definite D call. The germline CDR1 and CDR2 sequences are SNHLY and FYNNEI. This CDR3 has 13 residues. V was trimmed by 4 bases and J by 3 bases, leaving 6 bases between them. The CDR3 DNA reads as TGTGCCAGCAGTGCGGAGCACACCGGGGAGCTGTTTTTT. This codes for CASSAEHTGELFF.

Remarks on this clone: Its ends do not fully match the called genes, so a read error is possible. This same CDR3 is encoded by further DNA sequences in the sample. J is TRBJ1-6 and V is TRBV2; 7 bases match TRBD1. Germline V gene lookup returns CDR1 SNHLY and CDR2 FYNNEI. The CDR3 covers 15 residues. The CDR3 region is CASIGQVRNNSPLHF. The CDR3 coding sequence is TGCGCCAGCATAGGACAGGTTCGAAACAATTCACCCCTCCACTTT.

The CDR3 here is CASTQGHGYTF. CDR3 sequence (DNA): TGTGCCAGCACCCAGGGGCATGGCTACACCTTC. The chain combines TRBV2 with TRBJ1-2, with a possible D match to TRBD1 (6 bases). CDR3 length: 11 residues. Germline V gene lookup returns CDR1 SNHLY and CDR2 FYNNEI. Trimming left V 7 bases short and J 6 bases short, with 9 bases between.